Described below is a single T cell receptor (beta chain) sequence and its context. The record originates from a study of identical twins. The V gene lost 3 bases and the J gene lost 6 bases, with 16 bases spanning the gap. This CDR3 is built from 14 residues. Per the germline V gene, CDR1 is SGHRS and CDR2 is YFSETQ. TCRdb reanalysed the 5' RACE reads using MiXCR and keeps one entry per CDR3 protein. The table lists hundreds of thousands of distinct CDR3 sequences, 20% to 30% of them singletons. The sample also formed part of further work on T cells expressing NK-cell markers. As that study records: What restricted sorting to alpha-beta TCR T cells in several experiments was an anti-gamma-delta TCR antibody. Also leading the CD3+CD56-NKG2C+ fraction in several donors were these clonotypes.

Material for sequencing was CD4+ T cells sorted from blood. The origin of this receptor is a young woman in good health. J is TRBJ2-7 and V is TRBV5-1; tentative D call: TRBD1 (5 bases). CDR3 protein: CASSSGGHDGEQYF. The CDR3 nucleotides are TGCGCCAGCAGCTCTGGCGGACATGACGGCGAGCAGTACTTC. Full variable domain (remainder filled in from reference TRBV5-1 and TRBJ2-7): KAGVTQTPRYLIKTRGQQVTLSCSPISGHRSVSWYQQTPGQGLQFLFEYFSETQRNKGNFPGRFSGRQFSNSRSEMNVSTLELGDSALYLCASSSGGHDGEQYFGPGTRLTVT.